The 29 T cell receptor beta chains listed next were all sequenced from one sample in a study of T-cell reconstitution after alpha-beta-depleted transplantation in children. Unique molecular identifiers were incorporated into the prepared TCRbeta library. TCRdb reanalysed the PCR reads using MiXCR and keeps one entry per CDR3 protein. The table lists a few hundred thousand distinct CDR3 sequences, 27% of them singletons. The specimen was PBMCs, collected before TCRalphabeta/CD19-depleted stem cell transplant. The receptors shown here come from a boy younger than two with Wiskott-Aldrich syndrome, due to receive a stem cell transplant.

In this sample, this clonotype turned up a few times. V gene TRBV5-1 combines with J gene TRBJ1-5; 9 nucleotides match TRBD1. V gave up 4 bases and J gave up 7 bases; unmatched junction bases: 6. The CDR3 runs to 14 residues. The germline V gene has CDR1 SGHRS and CDR2 YFSETQ. CDR3 bases: TGCGCCAGCAGCGGACAGGGGTCGGACCAGCCCCAGCATTTT. This gives the protein CASSGQGSDQPQHF. Using reference TRBV5-1 and TRBJ1-5 for the parts outside the CDR3, the full variable domain is KAGVTQTPRYLIKTRGQQVTLSCSPISGHRSVSWYQQTPGQGLQFLFEYFSETQRNKGNFPGRFSGRQFSNSRSEMNVSTLELGDSALYLCASSGQGSDQPQHFGDGTRLSIL.

This clonotype was found a few times. V usage is TRBV28 and J usage is TRBJ2-5, with D tentatively TRBD1 (6 bases). The germline CDR1 and CDR2 sequences are MDHEN and SYDVKM. The CDR3 is 15 amino acids. The V gene lost 2 bases and the J gene lost 4 bases, with 14 bases spanning the gap. CDR3 in DNA: TGTGCCAGCAGTTTAGCGGGCCAGGGGACAGAGACCCAGTACTTC. Translation gives CASSLAGQGTETQYF.

This clonotype showed up just a few times. This sequence joins TRBV7-2 and TRBJ2-7; 8 bases align to TRBD2. Germline CDR1 is SGHTA and CDR2 is FQGNSA. This CDR3 contains 16 residues. V trimming: 1 base; J trimming: 3 bases; junction bases outside the gene matches: 8. CDR3 in DNA: TGTGCCAGCAGCTTAGAGGGAGCGGGGGCCTACTACGAGCAGTACTTC. This codes for CASSLEGAGAYYEQYF. Complete variable domain (other parts from reference TRBV7-2 and TRBJ2-7): GAGVSQSPSNKVTEKGKDVELRCDPISGHTALYWYRQSLGQGLEFLIYFQGNSAPDKSGLPSDRFSAERTGGSVSTLTIQRTQQEDSAVYLCASSLEGAGAYYEQYFGPGTRLTVT.

A few counts support this clonotype. The CDR3: CASSLTGGRDNEQFF. The CDR3, as DNA: TGCGCCAGCAGCCTCACAGGGGGCAGGGACAATGAGCAGTTCTTC. This chain links TRBV5-1 with TRBJ2-1; 9 bases agree with TRBD1. The CDR3 contains 15 residues. Germline-derived CDR1 and CDR2 are SGHRS and YFSETQ. V trimming: 4 bases; J trimming: 5 bases; junction bases outside the gene matches: 7.

This chain uses TRBV2 with TRBJ1-2; maybe TRBD1 (5 bases). The ends were cut back, 9 bases at V and 2 bases at J, with 16 bases in the middle. Germline assignment: CDR1 SNHLY and CDR2 FYNNEI. This CDR3 region has 14 residues. CDR3 nucleotides: TGTGCCAGTAGGGGCAGGGCCCTGAACTATGGCTACACCTTC. Translation: CASRGRALNYGYTF.

This clonotype turned up a few times. The V call is TRBV6-1, the J call TRBJ2-1, with 10 bases identical to TRBD2. The junction had 7 bases not matched to a gene; V was cut back by 4 bases and J by 1 base. CDR3 size: 17 residues. Germline V gene sequence: CDR1 MNHNS, CDR2 SASEGT. The CDR3 here is CASSAPASGRSYNEQFF. CDR3 nucleotides: TGTGCCAGCAGTGCACCAGCTAGCGGGAGATCCTACAATGAGCAGTTCTTC.

This chain links TRBV7-2 with TRBJ2-7; the match to TRBD2 covers 10 bases. The V and J ends lost 2 bases and 6 bases, in that order; junction bases with no gene match: 10. Germline V gene sequence: CDR1 SGHTA, CDR2 FQGNSA. CDR3 length equals 16 residues. The CDR3 spells CASSLFTSGILSEQYF. Written as DNA, the CDR3 is TGTGCCAGCAGCTTATTCACTAGCGGGATCTTATCCGAGCAGTACTTC.

This clonotype was picked up a small number of times. The chain uses TRBV5-6 and TRBJ2-2; 9 nucleotides align to TRBD1. CDR1 is SGHDT and CDR2 is YYEEEE in the germline V gene. The CDR3 is 18 residues long. V shed 7 bases, J shed 6 bases, and the junction held 19 bases outside the gene matches. The CDR3 reads CASAQLATGTGTAGELFF. The CDR3 nucleotides read TGTGCCAGCGCACAGCTTGCAACCGGGACAGGGACGGCCGGGGAGCTGTTTTTT.

The sample holds a few counts of this clonotype. The chain uses TRBV7-2 and TRBJ2-1; 11 bases agree with TRBD2. This CDR3 has 16 amino acids. Germline CDR1 is SGHTA and CDR2 is FQGNSA. Losses at the gene ends were 5 bases for V and 5 bases for J; bases not matched to a gene: 8. Written as DNA, the CDR3 is TGTGCCAGCAGCGACCGACTAGCGGGGCCTAACAATGAGCAGTTCTTC. It is translated as CASSDRLAGPNNEQFF.

The sample holds a few counts of this clonotype. The chain recombines TRBV20-1 with TRBJ2-7, with a possible D match to TRBD2 (7 bases). CDR1 and CDR2 from the germline V gene are DFQATT and SNEGSKA (reference sequence). The CDR3 contains 14 residues. V lost 0 bases, J lost 3 bases, and 12 bases lay in between. The CDR3 protein is CSARDRRGGYEQYF. The CDR3 DNA reads as TGCAGTGCTAGAGATCGGAGGGGGGGCTACGAGCAGTACTTC.

This clonotype was observed a few times. The chain uses TRBV18 and TRBJ1-1; D remains unclear. V lost 6 bases and J lost 0, with 26 bases in between. Germline CDR1 reads KGHSH; CDR2 reads LQKENI. This CDR3 is built from 19 residues. CDR3 DNA: TGTGCCAGCTCGCAACTTCCCGGGCAGTTACCCTACATGAACACTGAAGCTTTCTTT. Protein: CASSQLPGQLPYMNTEAFF.

The rearrangement links TRBV18 to TRBJ1-3, with unresolved D. CDR1 is KGHSH and CDR2 is LQKENI in the germline V gene. The CDR3 is 12 amino acids. Trimming shortened V by 3 bases and J by 4 bases, and 4 bases separated the two germline ends. CDR3 DNA sequence: TGTGCCAGCTCACCGGGAGGAAACACCATATATTTT. Residues: CASSPGGNTIYF.

In its sample, this clonotype was seen a few times. V is TRBV7-9 and J is TRBJ2-3, with 12 bases lining up with TRBD2. Per the germline V gene, CDR1 is SEHNR and CDR2 is FQNEAQ (reference sequence). The CDR3 has 17 amino acids. V gave up 3 bases and J gave up 1 base; unmatched junction bases: 5. The CDR3 nucleotides read TGTGCCAGCAGCTTGCTAGCGGGAGGGCTACGCACAGATACGCAGTATTTT. Protein: CASSLLAGGLRTDTQYF. Combining the CDR3 with reference TRBV7-9 and TRBJ2-3 gives the whole variable domain DTGVSQNPRHKITKRGQNVTFRCDPISEHNRLYWYRQTLGQGPEFLTYFQNEAQLEKSRLLSDRFSAERPKGSFSTLEIQRTEQGDSAMYLCASSLLAGGLRTDTQYFGPGTRLTVL.

V is TRBV6-1 and J is TRBJ2-5; 7 bases agree with TRBD2. The ends lost 8 bases at V and 0 bases at J; junction bases unmatched: 12. Germline V gene lookup returns CDR1 MNHNS and CDR2 SASEGT. The CDR3 consists of 16 residues. The CDR3 reads CASVPSGESYQETQYF. The CDR3 DNA follows: TGTGCCAGCGTGCCTAGCGGAGAATCGTACCAAGAGACCCAGTACTTC.

The chain recombines TRBV3-1 with TRBJ2-2; D may be TRBD1 (5 bases). Germline loops: CDR1 LGHDT, CDR2 YNNKEL (reference sequence). This CDR3 spans 15 amino acids. The V end lost 4 bases, the J end lost 0 bases, and 9 bases lay between the germline ends. The CDR3 reads CASSLRDTNTGELFF. The CDR3 region has the DNA TGTGCCAGCAGCCTCAGGGATACGAACACCGGGGAGCTGTTTTTT.

The table lists this clonotype with a few counts. This chain uses TRBV4-1 with TRBJ1-1, with D perhaps matching TRBD1 (6 bases). Germline assignment: CDR1 MGHRA and CDR2 YSYEKL. Trimming left V 1 base short and J 7 bases short, with 16 bases between. The CDR3 is made up of 15 amino acids. DNA of the CDR3: TGCGCCAGCAGCCAAGTAAAGCAGGGGCGGATTGAAGCTTTCTTT. This codes for CASSQVKQGRIEAFF.

This clonotype was picked up a small number of times. The gene calls are TRBV10-3 and TRBJ2-3; perhaps TRBD2 as D (7 bases). The length of the CDR3 is 17 residues. Trimming removed 2 bases at V and 1 base at J, with 16 bases between. Germline V CDR1 and CDR2: ENHRY, SYGVKD. The CDR3 reads CAISERAGEGGTDTQYF. The CDR3 DNA follows: TGTGCCATCAGTGAGCGGGCGGGAGAGGGGGGCACAGATACGCAGTATTTT.

This chain uses TRBV12-3 or TRBV12-4 with TRBJ2-7, with D possibly TRBD2 on 6 matching bases. V was clipped by 3 bases and J by 6 bases, with 15 bases between them. The CDR3 spans 14 residues. The CDR3 region is CASSFSGGDGEQYF. The CDR3 DNA is TGTGCCAGCAGTTTTTCCGGCGGGGATGGCGAGCAGTACTTC.

This clonotype was detected a few times. This chain uses TRBV20-1 with TRBJ1-1; no clear D. This CDR3 has 11 amino acids. Trimming took off 7 bases at V and 3 bases at J, with 9 bases between the two ends. CDR1 is DFQATT, CDR2 SNEGSKA, per germline (reference sequence). CDR3 sequence: CSVEVHTEAFF. CDR3 coding DNA: TGCAGTGTTGAGGTTCACACTGAAGCTTTCTTT.

The genes are TRBV5-1 and TRBJ1-2, with 11 nucleotides matching TRBD1. V trimming: 4 bases; J trimming: 0 bases; junction bases outside the gene matches: 11. Germline V gene data show CDR1 as SGHRS and CDR2 as YFSETQ. The CDR3 extends over 18 amino acids. The CDR3 loop reads CASSIPDRGHFANYGYTF. The CDR3 DNA is TGCGCCAGCAGCATTCCGGACAGGGGGCACTTCGCTAACTATGGCTACACCTTC. The complete variable domain, with remaining parts taken from reference TRBV5-1 and TRBJ1-2, reads KAGVTQTPRYLIKTRGQQVTLSCSPISGHRSVSWYQQTPGQGLQFLFEYFSETQRNKGNFPGRFSGRQFSNSRSEMNVSTLELGDSALYLCASSIPDRGHFANYGYTFGSGTRLTVV.

This clonotype was detected only a few times. The chain employs TRBV20-1 and TRBJ2-7; maybe TRBD1 (6 bases). CDR3 length equals 15 residues. The germline V gene has CDR1 DFQATT and CDR2 SNEGSKA (reference sequence). The chain's CDR3 is CRAFPRGILSYEQYF. The CDR3 DNA reads TGCAGGGCCTTCCCGAGGGGGATCCTATCCTACGAGCAGTACTTC.

V and J are TRBV29-1 and TRBJ2-7; the D gene is possibly TRBD1 (6 bases). This CDR3 has 14 amino acids. Germline CDR1 SQVTM, CDR2 ANQGSEA. The ends were cut back, 6 bases at V and 0 bases at J, with 15 bases in the middle. In nucleotides, the CDR3 is TGCAGCGTCGCCGGACAGCGAAGCTCCTACGAGCAGTACTTC. This translates into CSVAGQRSSYEQYF.

The sample holds a few counts of this clonotype. The J gene is TRBJ2-1, the V gene TRBV7-6; no clear D gene. The germline V gene has CDR1 SGHVS and CDR2 FNYEAQ. V gave up 5 bases and J gave up 6 bases, with 14 bases separating them. This CDR3 is 14 amino acids long. The CDR3 DNA is TGTGCCAGCAGCACACAAGGCCTTAGCAATGAGCAGTTCTTC. Residues: CASSTQGLSNEQFF.

This clonotype was picked up many times. This sequence joins TRBV2 and TRBJ2-5, with a weak D call TRBD1 (6 bases). The CDR3 extends over 12 amino acids. Trimming shortened V by 3 bases and J by 4 bases, and 6 bases separated the two germline ends. Germline loops: CDR1 SNHLY, CDR2 FYNNEI. The CDR3 reads CASSDRGETQYF. For the CDR3, the DNA is TGTGCCAGCAGTGACAGGGGAGAGACCCAGTACTTC.

The chain joins TRBV12-3 or TRBV12-4 to TRBJ2-3; 7 bases line up with TRBD2. This CDR3 comprises 15 residues. Germline trimming cut 5 bases from V and 0 bases from J; bases unmatched to any gene: 5. DNA of the CDR3: TGTGCCAGCAGTCGACTAGCACTTAGCACAGATACGCAGTATTTT. Translation gives CASSRLALSTDTQYF.

The table lists this clonotype with a few counts. V and J are TRBV5-1 and TRBJ2-5; D remains unclear. The V gene lost 1 base and the J gene lost 6 bases, with 10 bases spanning the gap. This CDR3 spans 13 amino acids. The germline gives CDR1 SGHRS, CDR2 YFSETQ. CDR3 sequence reads: CASSLRLSQTQYF. For the CDR3, the DNA is TGCGCCAGCAGCTTGAGGCTGAGTCAGACCCAGTACTTC. Combining the CDR3 with reference TRBV5-1 and TRBJ2-5 gives the whole variable domain KAGVTQTPRYLIKTRGQQVTLSCSPISGHRSVSWYQQTPGQGLQFLFEYFSETQRNKGNFPGRFSGRQFSNSRSEMNVSTLELGDSALYLCASSLRLSQTQYFGPGTRLLVL.

This clonotype was detected only a few times. The J gene is TRBJ2-1, the V gene TRBV9, with D possibly matching TRBD2 (6 bases). The CDR3 runs to 15 residues. Germline CDR1 is SGDLS and CDR2 is YYNGEE. Trimming left V 4 bases short and J 6 bases short, with 17 bases between. The DNA for the CDR3 is TGTGCCAGCAGCCCACAAGGACTACCACCCAATGAGCAGTTCTTC. Translated, it gives CASSPQGLPPNEQFF.

The gene calls are TRBV10-2 and TRBJ2-3; D is tentatively TRBD1 or TRBD2 (6 bases each). Germline assignment: CDR1 WSHSY and CDR2 SAAADI. The CDR3 covers 13 residues. Trimming removed 4 bases from V and 5 bases from J, with 10 bases in between. The CDR3 sequence: CASSAGGGDTQYF. In nucleotides, the CDR3 is TGCGCCAGCAGTGCTGGAGGGGGAGATACGCAGTATTTT.

This clonotype was counted between two and nine times. CDR3 amino acids: CASSSPSSEIQYF. The CDR3 DNA is TGTGCCAGCAGCTCACCGTCTAGCGAGATACAGTACTTC. V gene TRBV7-9 combines with J gene TRBJ2-5; tentative D call: TRBD2 (6 bases). V lost 4 bases and J 11 bases, leaving 17 bases between the germline ends. The CDR3 is made up of 13 amino acids. Germline V CDR1 and CDR2: SEHNR, FQNEAQ (reference sequence).